This T cell receptor (beta chain) stems from a study of shared clonotypes between healthy human individuals. Study results and caveats: Naive subsets generally exceeded memory subsets in estimated richness. Four donors held roughly 5% of naive CD4 clonotypes in common.

CD4+ cells were split into CD45RA+ naive and CD45RA-negative memory subsets. Assay: immunoSEQ multiplex PCR; the TCRdb copy retains only in-frame clones and omits some. The table includes millions of clones, about 92% detected once. Details on this clone: The antigen remains unidentified.

The CDR3 runs 15 residues. Trimming removed 5 bases from V and 2 bases from J, with 12 bases in between. Per the germline V gene, CDR1 is LGHNA and CDR2 is YSLEER. Source material: naive CD4+ T cells sorted from blood. The subset here: CD45RA+ positively selected. The chain is built from TRBV4-3 and TRBJ2-2; D might be TRBD2 (6 bases). The receptor was derived from a man between 18 and 35 years old in good health. The CDR3 loop reads CASSEAAGNTGELFF. In DNA, the CDR3 is TGCGCCAGCAGCGAAGCAGCGGGTAACACCGGGGAGCTGTTTTTT.